This TCR beta chain is drawn from a study of blood T cell repertoires in COVID-19. The table came from immunoSEQ multiplex PCR; TCRdb's copy has only in-frame clones and leaves some out. The sample carries tens of thousands of clones, 76% recorded once. CDR3 length equals 12 residues. Losses at the gene ends were 3 bases for V and 8 bases for J; bases not matched to a gene: 6. Germline V gene data show CDR1 as SQVTM and CDR2 as ANQGSEA. Specimen: peripheral blood. This chain uses TRBV29-1 with TRBJ1-1, with 7 bases identical to TRBD1. The receptor's source is a man aged 65-85 years with acute or convalescent COVID-19. As DNA, the CDR3 is TGCAGCGTTGATCGGCAGGGGGGAGAAGCTTTCTTT. This encodes CSVDRQGGEAFF.